This TCR beta chain was recorded in a study of blood T cell repertoires in COVID-19. Whole-study context: The United States, Italy and Spain provided the acute and convalescent COVID-19 samples. The analysed material was cDNA or gDNA that came from T cells, B-cell-depleted T cells, or PBMCs.

In the original workflow: By means of reference gene primer amplification, nucleated cell counts were estimated. The assay was immunoSEQ multiplex PCR, and TCRdb's table has in-frame clones only and misses some. That table supplies the V and J calls and clone size; D and trimming were determined from the DNA. This sample has hundreds of thousands of clones, with 87% found just once. The V end was cut by 6 bases, the J end by 0 bases, with 12 bases between. CDR1 and CDR2 (germline): MGHDK, SYGVNS. The CDR3 covers 16 residues. While infection was still active, Seattle patients were enrolled and then followed longitudinally.

Sequencing used peripheral blood. This chain connects TRBV25-1 to TRBJ1-6; possibly TRBD1 for D (5 bases). The origin of this receptor is a woman aged 55-70 years with COVID-19, enrolled during active disease. CDR3 protein: CASSRGGGSYNSPLHF. CDR3 in DNA: TGTGCCAGCAGCCGGGGGGGAGGCTCCTATAATTCACCCCTCCACTTT.